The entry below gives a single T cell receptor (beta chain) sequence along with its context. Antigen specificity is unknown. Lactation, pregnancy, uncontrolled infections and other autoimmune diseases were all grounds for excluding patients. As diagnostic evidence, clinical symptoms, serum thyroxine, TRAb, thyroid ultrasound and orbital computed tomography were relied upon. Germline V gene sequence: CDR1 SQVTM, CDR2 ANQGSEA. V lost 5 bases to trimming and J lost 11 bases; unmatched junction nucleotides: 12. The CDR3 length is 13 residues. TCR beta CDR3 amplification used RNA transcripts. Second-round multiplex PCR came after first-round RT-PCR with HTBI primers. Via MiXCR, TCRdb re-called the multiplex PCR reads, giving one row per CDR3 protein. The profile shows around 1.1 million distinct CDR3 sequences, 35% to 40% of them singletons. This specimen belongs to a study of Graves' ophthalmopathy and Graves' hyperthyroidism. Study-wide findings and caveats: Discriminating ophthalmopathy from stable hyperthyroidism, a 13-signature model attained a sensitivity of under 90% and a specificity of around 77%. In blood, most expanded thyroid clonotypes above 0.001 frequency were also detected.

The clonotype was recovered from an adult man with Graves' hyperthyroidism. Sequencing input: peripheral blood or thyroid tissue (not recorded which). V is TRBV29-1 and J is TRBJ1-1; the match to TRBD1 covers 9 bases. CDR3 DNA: TGCAGCGTTCACCAGGGACAGGGTCGTGGGGCTTTCTTT. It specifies CSVHQGQGRGAFF. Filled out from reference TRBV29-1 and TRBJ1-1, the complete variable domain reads SAVISQKPSRDICQRGTSLTIQCQVDSQVTMMFWYRQQPGQSLTLIATANQGSEATYESGFVIDKFPISRPNLTFSTLTVSNMSPEDSSIYLCSVHQGQGRGAFFGQGTRLTVV.